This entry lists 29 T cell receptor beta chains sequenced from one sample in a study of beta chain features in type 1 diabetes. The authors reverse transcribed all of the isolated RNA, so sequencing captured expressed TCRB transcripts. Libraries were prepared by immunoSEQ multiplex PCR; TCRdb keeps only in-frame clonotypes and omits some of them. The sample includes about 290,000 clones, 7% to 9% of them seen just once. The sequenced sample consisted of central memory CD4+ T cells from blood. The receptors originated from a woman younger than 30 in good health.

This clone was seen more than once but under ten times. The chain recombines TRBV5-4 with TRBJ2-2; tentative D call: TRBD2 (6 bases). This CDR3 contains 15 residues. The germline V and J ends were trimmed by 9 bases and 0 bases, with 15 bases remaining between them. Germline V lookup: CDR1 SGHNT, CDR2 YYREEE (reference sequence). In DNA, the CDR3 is TGTGCCACCCTTAAACGGGGGTCGAACACCGGGGAGCTGTTTTTT. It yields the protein CATLKRGSNTGELFF.

The CDR3 sequence: CSGTGGTSPLHF. For the CDR3, the DNA is TGCAGCGGGACCGGGGGAACCTCACCCCTCCACTTT. The chain uses TRBV29-1 and TRBJ1-6; D might be TRBD1 (5 bases). CDR1 is SQVTM, CDR2 ANQGSEA, per germline. CDR3 length: 12 amino acids. The V end was cut by 7 bases, the J end by 10 bases, with 14 bases between.

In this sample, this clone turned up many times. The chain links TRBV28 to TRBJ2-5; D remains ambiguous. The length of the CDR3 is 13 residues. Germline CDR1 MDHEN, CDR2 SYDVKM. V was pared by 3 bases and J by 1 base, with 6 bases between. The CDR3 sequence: CASSFPAQETQYF. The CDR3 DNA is TGTGCCAGCAGTTTTCCGGCCCAAGAGACCCAGTACTTC.

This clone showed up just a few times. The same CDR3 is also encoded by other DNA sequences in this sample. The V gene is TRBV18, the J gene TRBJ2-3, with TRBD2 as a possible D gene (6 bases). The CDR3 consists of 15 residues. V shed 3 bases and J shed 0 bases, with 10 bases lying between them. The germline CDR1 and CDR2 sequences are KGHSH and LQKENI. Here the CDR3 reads CASSPDYLSTDTQYF. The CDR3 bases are TGTGCCAGCTCACCGGACTACCTAAGCACAGATACGCAGTATTTT.

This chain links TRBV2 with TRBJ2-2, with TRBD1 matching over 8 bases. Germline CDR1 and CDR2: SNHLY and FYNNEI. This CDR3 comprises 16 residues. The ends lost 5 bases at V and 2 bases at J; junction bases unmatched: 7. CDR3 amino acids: CASSWGQADNTGELFF. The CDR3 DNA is TGTGCCAGCAGTTGGGGACAGGCGGATAACACCGGGGAGCTGTTTTTT.

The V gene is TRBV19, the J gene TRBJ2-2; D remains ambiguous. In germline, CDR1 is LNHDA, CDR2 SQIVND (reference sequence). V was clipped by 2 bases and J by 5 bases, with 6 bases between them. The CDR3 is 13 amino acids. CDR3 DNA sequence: TGTGCCAGTAGTATATGGGGTACCGGGGAGCTGTTTTTT. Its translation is CASSIWGTGELFF.

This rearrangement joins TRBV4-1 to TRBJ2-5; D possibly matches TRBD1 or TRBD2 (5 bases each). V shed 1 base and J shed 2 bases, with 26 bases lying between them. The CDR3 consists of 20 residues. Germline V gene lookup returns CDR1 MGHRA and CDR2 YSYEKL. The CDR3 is CASSQGGVYSGRQGQETQYF. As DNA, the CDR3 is TGCGCCAGCAGCCAAGGAGGCGTTTATTCGGGGCGCCAGGGACAAGAGACCCAGTACTTC.

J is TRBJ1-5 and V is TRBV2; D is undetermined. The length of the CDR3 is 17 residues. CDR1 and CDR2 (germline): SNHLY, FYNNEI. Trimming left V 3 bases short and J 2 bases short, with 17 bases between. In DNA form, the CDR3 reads TGTGCCAGCAGTGATCATGCGGGAACTAAGGGCAATCAGCCCCAGCATTTT. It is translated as CASSDHAGTKGNQPQHF. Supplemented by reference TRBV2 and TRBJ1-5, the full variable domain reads EPEVTQTPSHQVTQMGQEVILRCVPISNHLYFYWYRQILGQKVEFLVSFYNNEISEKSEIFDDQFSVERPDGSNFTLKIRSTKLEDSAMYFCASSDHAGTKGNQPQHFGDGTRLSIL.

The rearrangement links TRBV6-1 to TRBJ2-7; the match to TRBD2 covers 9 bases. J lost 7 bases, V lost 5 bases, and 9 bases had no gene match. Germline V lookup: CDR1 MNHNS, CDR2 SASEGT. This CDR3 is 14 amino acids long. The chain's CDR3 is CASSSRTSAVEQYF. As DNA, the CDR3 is TGTGCCAGCAGTTCACGGACTAGCGCCGTGGAGCAGTACTTC.

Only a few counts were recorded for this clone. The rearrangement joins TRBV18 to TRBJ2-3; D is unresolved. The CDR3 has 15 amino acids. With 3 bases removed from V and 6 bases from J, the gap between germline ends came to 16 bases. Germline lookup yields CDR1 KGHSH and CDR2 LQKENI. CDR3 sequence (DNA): TGTGCCAGCTCACCGGTTCGGCTAGACACCGATACGCAGTATTTT. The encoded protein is CASSPVRLDTDTQYF.

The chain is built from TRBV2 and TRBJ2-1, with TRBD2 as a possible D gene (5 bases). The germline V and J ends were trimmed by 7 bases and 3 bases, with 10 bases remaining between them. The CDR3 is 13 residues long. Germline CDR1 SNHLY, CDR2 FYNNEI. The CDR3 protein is CASNAGGYNEQFF. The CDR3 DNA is TGTGCCAGCAATGCGGGTGGCTACAATGAGCAGTTCTTC.

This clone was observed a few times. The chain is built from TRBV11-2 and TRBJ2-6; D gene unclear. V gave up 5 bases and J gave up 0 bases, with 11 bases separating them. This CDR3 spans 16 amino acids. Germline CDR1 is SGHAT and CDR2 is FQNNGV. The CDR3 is CASSQRLGSGANVLTF. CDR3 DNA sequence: TGTGCCAGCAGCCAACGCCTCGGCTCTGGGGCCAACGTCCTGACTTTC.

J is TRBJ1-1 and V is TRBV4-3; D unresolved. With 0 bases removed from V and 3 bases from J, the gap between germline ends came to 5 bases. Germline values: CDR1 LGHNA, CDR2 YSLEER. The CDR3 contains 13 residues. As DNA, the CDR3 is TGCGCCAGCAGCCAAGAAAGGTACACTGAAGCTTTCTTT. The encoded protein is CASSQERYTEAFF.

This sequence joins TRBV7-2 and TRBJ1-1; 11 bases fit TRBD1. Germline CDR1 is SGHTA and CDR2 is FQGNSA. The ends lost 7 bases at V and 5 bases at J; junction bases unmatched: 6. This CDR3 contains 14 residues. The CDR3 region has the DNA TGTGCCAGCACCCTGGGGACAGGGGGTACTGAAGCTTTCTTT. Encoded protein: CASTLGTGGTEAFF.

The CDR3 reads CASSSYGNPKRNEQFF. As DNA, the CDR3 is TGTGCCAGCAGCTCCTACGGGAACCCTAAGCGGAATGAGCAGTTCTTC. This chain connects TRBV7-2 to TRBJ2-1, with D perhaps TRBD2 (5 bases). This CDR3 has 16 residues. V lost 4 bases to trimming and J lost 7 bases, with 20 bases between them. CDR1 SGHTA and CDR2 FQGNSA come from the germline V gene.

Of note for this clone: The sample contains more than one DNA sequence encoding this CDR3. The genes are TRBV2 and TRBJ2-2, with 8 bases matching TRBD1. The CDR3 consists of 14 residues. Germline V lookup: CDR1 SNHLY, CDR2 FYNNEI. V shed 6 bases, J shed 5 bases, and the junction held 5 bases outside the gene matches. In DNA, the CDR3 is TGTGCCAGCAGCGGACAGGGCGGGACCGGGGAGCTGTTTTTT. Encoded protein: CASSGQGGTGELFF. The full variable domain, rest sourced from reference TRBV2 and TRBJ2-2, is EPEVTQTPSHQVTQMGQEVILRCVPISNHLYFYWYRQILGQKVEFLVSFYNNEISEKSEIFDDQFSVERPDGSNFTLKIRSTKLEDSAMYFCASSGQGGTGELFFGEGSRLTVL.

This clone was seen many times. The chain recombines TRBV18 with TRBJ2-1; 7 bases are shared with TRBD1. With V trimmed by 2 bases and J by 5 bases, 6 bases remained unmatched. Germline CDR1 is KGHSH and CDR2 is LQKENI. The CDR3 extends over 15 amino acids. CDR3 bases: TGTGCCAGCTCACCAACTAAGACAGGGAACAATGAGCAGTTCTTC. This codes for CASSPTKTGNNEQFF.

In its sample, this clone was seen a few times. The CDR3 bases are TGTGCCAGCTCGTACGACCATGACCGAACCTACGAGCAGTACTTC. Amino acids: CASSYDHDRTYEQYF. V gene TRBV18 combines with J gene TRBJ2-7; no reliable D call. The CDR3 is 15 amino acids. Trimming shortened V by 6 bases and J by 2 bases, and 17 bases separated the two germline ends. Per germline, CDR1 KGHSH and CDR2 LQKENI.

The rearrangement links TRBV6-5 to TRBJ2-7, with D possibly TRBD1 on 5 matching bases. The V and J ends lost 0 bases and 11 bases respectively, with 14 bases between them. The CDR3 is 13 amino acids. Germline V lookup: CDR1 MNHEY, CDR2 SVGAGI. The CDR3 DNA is TGTGCCAGCAGTTACTCGGTCGGGCAAGGGGAGTACTTC. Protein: CASSYSVGQGEYF.

The CDR3 is CASSSGTGNTGELFF. The CDR3 DNA is TGCGCCAGCAGCTCCGGGACAGGGAACACCGGGGAGCTGTTTTTT. V and J are TRBV5-1 and TRBJ2-2; 8 nucleotides agree with TRBD1. The CDR3 runs to 15 residues. Germline loops: CDR1 SGHRS, CDR2 YFSETQ. With V trimmed by 3 bases and J by 1 base, 2 bases remained unmatched.

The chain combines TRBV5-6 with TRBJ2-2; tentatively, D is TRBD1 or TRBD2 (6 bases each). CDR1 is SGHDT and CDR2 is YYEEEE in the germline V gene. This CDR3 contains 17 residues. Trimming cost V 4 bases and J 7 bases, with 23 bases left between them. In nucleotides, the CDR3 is TGTGCCAGCAGCCTTGATAGATGGGACATTAGCGGCGGGGAGCTGTTTTTT. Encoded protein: CASSLDRWDISGGELFF.

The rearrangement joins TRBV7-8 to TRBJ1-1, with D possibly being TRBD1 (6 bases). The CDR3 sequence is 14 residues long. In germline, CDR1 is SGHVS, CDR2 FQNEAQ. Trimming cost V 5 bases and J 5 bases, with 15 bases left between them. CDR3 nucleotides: TGTGCCAGCAGCCTACAGGGAGGGGGGACTGAAGCTTTCTTT. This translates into CASSLQGGGTEAFF.

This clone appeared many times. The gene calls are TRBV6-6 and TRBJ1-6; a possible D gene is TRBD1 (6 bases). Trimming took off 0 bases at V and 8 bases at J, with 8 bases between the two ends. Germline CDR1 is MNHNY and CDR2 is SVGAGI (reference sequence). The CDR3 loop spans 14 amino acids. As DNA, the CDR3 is TGTGCCAGCAGTTACTCGCCAGGGGATTCACCCCTCCACTTT. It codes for CASSYSPGDSPLHF.

The CDR3 bases are TGTGCCAGCACCAGACAGGGGGCGATTACCGAGCAGTACTTC. Translated, it gives CASTRQGAITEQYF. The chain uses TRBV28 and TRBJ2-7; 10 bases agree with TRBD1. The CDR3 sequence is 14 residues long. Per the germline V gene, CDR1 is MDHEN and CDR2 is SYDVKM. V shed 7 bases and J 6 bases; nucleotides not matched to a gene: 9.

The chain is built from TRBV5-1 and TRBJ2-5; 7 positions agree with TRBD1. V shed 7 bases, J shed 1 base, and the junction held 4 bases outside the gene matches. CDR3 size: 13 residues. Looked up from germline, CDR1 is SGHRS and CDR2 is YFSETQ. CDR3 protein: CASGGQVQETQYF. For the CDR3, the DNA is TGCGCCAGCGGAGGACAGGTCCAAGAGACCCAGTACTTC.

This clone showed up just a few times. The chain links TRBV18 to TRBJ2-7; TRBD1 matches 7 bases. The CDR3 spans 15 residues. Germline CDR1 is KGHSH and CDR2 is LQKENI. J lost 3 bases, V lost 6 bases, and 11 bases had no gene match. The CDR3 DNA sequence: TGTGCCAGCTCCCCTTCCAGGGGGATAGACTACGAGCAGTACTTC. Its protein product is CASSPSRGIDYEQYF. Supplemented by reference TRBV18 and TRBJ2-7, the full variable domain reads NAGVMQNPRHLVRRRGQEARLRCSPMKGHSHVYWYRQLPEEGLKFMVYLQKENIIDESGMPKERFSAEFPKEGPSILRIQQVVRGDSAAYFCASSPSRGIDYEQYFGPGTRLTVT.

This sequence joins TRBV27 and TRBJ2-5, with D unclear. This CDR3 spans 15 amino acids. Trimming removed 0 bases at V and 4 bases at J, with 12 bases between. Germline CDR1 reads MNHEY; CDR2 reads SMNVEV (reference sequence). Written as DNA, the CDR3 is TGTGCCAGCAGTTTATCGGGTCTATCCAGAGAGACCCAGTACTTC. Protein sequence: CASSLSGLSRETQYF.

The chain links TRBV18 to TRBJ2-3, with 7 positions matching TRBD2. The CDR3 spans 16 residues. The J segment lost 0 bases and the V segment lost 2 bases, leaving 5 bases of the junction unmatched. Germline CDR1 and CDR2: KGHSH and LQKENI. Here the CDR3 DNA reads TGTGCCAGCTCACCATTTCTAGCGGAGAGCACAGATACGCAGTATTTT. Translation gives CASSPFLAESTDTQYF.

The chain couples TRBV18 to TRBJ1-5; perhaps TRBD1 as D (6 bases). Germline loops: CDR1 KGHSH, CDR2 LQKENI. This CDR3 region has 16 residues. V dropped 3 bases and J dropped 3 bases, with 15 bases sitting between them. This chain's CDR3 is CASSPGNRAVNQPQHF. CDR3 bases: TGTGCCAGCTCACCCGGAAACAGGGCGGTCAATCAGCCCCAGCATTTT.